What follows are 32 T cell receptor beta chains derived from one specimen sequenced in a study of Graves' ophthalmopathy and Graves' hyperthyroidism. Investigators amplified TCR beta CDR3 regions from RNA transcripts. The first-round RT-PCR employed HTBI primers together with the Qiagen OneStep RT-PCR kit. A multiplex PCR was then performed as the second round. One entry per CDR3 protein, called by TCRdb with MiXCR from the multiplex PCR reads. Of around 670,000 distinct CDR3 sequences listed, 40% are singletons. Sequenced sample: peripheral blood. The receptors were gathered from an adult man with Graves' ophthalmopathy.

The chain carries TRBV19 and TRBJ1-1; no reliable D call. The CDR3 consists of 20 residues. The V and J ends lost 3 bases and 0 bases respectively, with 26 bases between them. Germline CDR1 and CDR2: LNHDA and SQIVND (reference sequence). The CDR3 sequence: CASSMRTRPGRGAVNTEAFF. In nucleotides, the CDR3 is TGTGCCAGTAGTATGAGAACACGGCCGGGCAGAGGCGCGGTGAACACTGAAGCTTTCTTT.

This clonotype has just one count. The chain combines TRBV2 with TRBJ1-2; maybe TRBD1 (6 bases). V was clipped by 5 bases and J by 4 bases, with 14 bases between them. This CDR3 region has 14 residues. Germline V CDR1 and CDR2: SNHLY, FYNNEI. The CDR3 is CASSSRQAGYGYTF. CDR3 sequence (DNA): TGTGCCAGCAGTTCTCGACAGGCGGGCTATGGCTACACCTTC.

The chain is built from TRBV20-1 and TRBJ2-7; maybe TRBD2 (5 bases). Trimming cost V 4 bases and J 3 bases, with 19 bases left between them. Germline V gives CDR1 DFQATT, CDR2 SNEGSKA (reference sequence). This CDR3 spans 15 amino acids. CDR3 bases: TGCAGTGCTAAGTCACTAGATCTTTTAGACTACGAGCAGTACTTC. Its protein is CSAKSLDLLDYEQYF.

This clonotype was observed at least ten times. A read error may produce the germline difference seen at one junction end. This chain connects TRBV5-1 to TRBJ2-5, with 7 positions matching TRBD2. CDR3 length equals 12 residues. Germline CDR1 and CDR2: SGHRS and YFSETQ. The CDR3 DNA reads TGTGCCAGCGGGACGGGACAAGAGACCCAGTACTTC. Translated, it gives CASGTGQETQYF.

This clonotype has just a few counts. The chain carries TRBV7-9 and TRBJ2-2; possible D gene TRBD1, 5 bases. The CDR3 loop spans 17 amino acids. Germline CDR1 reads SEHNR; CDR2 reads FQNEAQ (reference sequence). Trimming removed 5 bases from V and 6 bases from J, with 22 bases in between. The CDR3 sequence: CASSPRGRGFSSGELFF. DNA of the CDR3: TGTGCCAGCAGCCCCCGCGGAAGGGGTTTCTCCTCCGGGGAGCTGTTTTTT.

This clonotype was recorded many times. This chain uses TRBV5-6 with TRBJ1-2; 8 positions match TRBD1. V gave up 0 bases and J gave up 3 bases; unmatched junction bases: 4. The CDR3 runs to 15 residues. Per the germline V gene, CDR1 is SGHDT and CDR2 is YYEEEE. The DNA for the CDR3 is TGTGCCAGCAGCTTGGATCAGGGGGCGGACTATGGCTACACCTTC. Translation gives CASSLDQGADYGYTF.

Only a few counts were recorded for this clonotype. V is TRBV2 and J is TRBJ2-5; 9 positions agree with TRBD2. In germline, CDR1 is SNHLY, CDR2 FYNNEI. J gave up 8 bases and V 6 bases, and 13 bases lay outside the gene matches. The CDR3 contains 15 residues. The chain's CDR3 is CASSPRGSGGPTQYF. The CDR3 region has the DNA TGTGCCAGCAGCCCTCGGGGTAGCGGGGGTCCAACCCAGTACTTC.

The chain links TRBV29-1 to TRBJ1-2, with 7 bases lining up with TRBD1. Germline lookup yields CDR1 SQVTM and CDR2 ANQGSEA. This CDR3 has 17 residues. J gave up 2 bases and V 3 bases, and 15 bases lay outside the gene matches. The chain's CDR3 is CSVEGTNDRATNYGYTF. The CDR3 nucleotides read TGCAGCGTTGAGGGGACCAACGACAGGGCAACCAACTATGGCTACACCTTC.

A few counts support this clonotype. The rearrangement uses TRBV25-1 and TRBJ2-2; D is unclear. The V gene's germline CDR1 is MGHDK and CDR2 SYGVNS. With 5 bases removed from V and 1 base from J, the gap between germline ends came to 11 bases. The CDR3 is made up of 15 amino acids. CDR3 sequence: CASSLGWQNTGELFF. CDR3 DNA: TGTGCCAGCAGTTTAGGTTGGCAGAACACCGGGGAGCTGTTTTTT.

This sequence joins TRBV24-1 and TRBJ1-2; tentative D call: TRBD1 (5 bases). CDR1 is KGHDR and CDR2 is SFDVKD in the germline V gene. Trimming took off 6 bases at V and 6 bases at J, with 13 bases between the two ends. CDR3 length: 13 residues. The CDR3 sequence: CATSFQGDDGYTF. In nucleotides, the CDR3 is TGTGCCACCAGTTTCCAGGGAGATGATGGCTACACCTTC.

As to this clonotype: One end of the junction is discordant with germline, which a read error may explain. This chain joins TRBV24-1 and TRBJ2-7, with 11 bases fitting TRBD2. The last part of the DNA fits TRBJ2-1 better; the J call may be wrong. Germline loops: CDR1 KGHDR, CDR2 SFDVKD. This CDR3 has 15 amino acids. This CDR3 reads CASSDRGTSGNEQFF. The CDR3 DNA is TGCGCCAGCAGTGACCGCGGGACTAGCGGCAATGAGCAGTTCTTC.

This clonotype has only a few counts. The chain has TRBV5-1 and TRBJ2-5; 8 bases fit TRBD1. The CDR3 totals 15 residues. J lost 5 bases, V lost 7 bases, and 13 bases had no gene match. From germline, CDR1 is SGHRS and CDR2 YFSETQ. This chain's CDR3 is CASSTRAGGGETQYF. The CDR3 bases are TGCGCCAGCTCGACCCGCGCAGGGGGCGGGGAGACCCAGTACTTC.

Details on this clonotype: An end of the junction differs from the germline gene, which may be a read error. The chain has TRBV7-2 and TRBJ1-2; possible D gene TRBD1, 5 bases. From germline, CDR1 is SGHTA and CDR2 FQGNSA. CDR3 size: 12 residues. CDR3 DNA: TGTGCCAGCAGCATTCAGGGAGGCGGCTACGCCTTC. It is translated as CASSIQGGGYAF.

About this clonotype: Just one base apart from a much larger clone, this may be a read error. In DNA, the CDR3 is TGCAGCGTTGTAGCGGTCGACACCGGGGAGCTGTTTTTT. It codes for CSVVAVDTGELFF. The chain has TRBV29-1 and TRBJ2-2; TRBD2 is a possible D gene (6 bases). CDR3 length equals 13 residues. V shed 4 bases and J shed 3 bases, with 9 bases lying between them. CDR1 SQVTM and CDR2 ANQGSEA come from the germline V gene.

Here the CDR3 reads CASSLAVGGGAVYGYTF. CDR3 coding DNA: TGTGCCAGCAGCTTAGCGGTGGGCGGGGGGGCAGTCTATGGCTACACCTTC. V gene TRBV7-8 combines with J gene TRBJ1-2; possible D gene TRBD1, 6 bases. The length of the CDR3 is 17 residues. The V end was cut by 0 bases, the J end by 4 bases, with 18 bases between. The V gene's germline CDR1 is SGHVS and CDR2 FQNEAQ.

The V and J genes are TRBV24-1 and TRBJ1-5; 10 bases are a match to TRBD1. Germline V gene sequence: CDR1 KGHDR, CDR2 SFDVKD. The J segment lost 9 bases and the V segment lost 5 bases, leaving 6 bases of the junction unmatched. This CDR3 is built from 14 residues. As DNA, the CDR3 is TGTGCCACCAGTGCTACGACAGGGGGCGGGCCCCAGCATTTT. Amino acid sequence: CATSATTGGGPQHF.

This clonotype came up once. Germline and junction disagree at one end, which may indicate a read error. The chain is built from TRBV29-1 and TRBJ1-1; D gene ambiguous. The germline CDR1 and CDR2 sequences are SQVTM and ANQGSEA. The CDR3 is 13 residues long. This CDR3 reads CSVDGELNTKAFF. The CDR3 nucleotides read TGCAGCGTGGATGGGGAACTGAACACTAAAGCTTTCTTT.

This clonotype came up many times. This rearrangement joins TRBV7-9 to TRBJ1-2; 7 bases agree with TRBD1. Trimming removed 6 bases from V and 8 bases from J; junction bases left unmatched: 9. The CDR3 has 13 residues. The germline CDR1 and CDR2 sequences are SEHNR and FQNEAQ (reference sequence). The CDR3 nucleotides are TGTGCCAGCAGTCCTACAGGGGTTAGGGGCTACACCTTC. Translating it yields CASSPTGVRGYTF. The complete variable domain, with remaining parts taken from reference TRBV7-9 and TRBJ1-2, reads DTGVSQNPRHKITKRGQNVTFRCDPISEHNRLYWYRQTLGQGPEFLTYFQNEAQLEKSRLLSDRFSAERPKGSFSTLEIQRTEQGDSAMYLCASSPTGVRGYTFGSGTRLTVV.

This clonotype was observed a single time. One end of the junction does not line up with germline, which may come from a read error. This chain uses TRBV7-9 with TRBJ2-5; 9 bases line up with TRBD1. CDR1 SEHNR and CDR2 FQNEAQ come from the germline V gene (reference sequence). The CDR3 is 14 residues long. This CDR3 is CASSQTGGQEPQYF. CDR3 nucleotides: TGTGCCAGCAGCCAGACAGGGGGACAAGAGCCCCAGTACTTC.

The chain's CDR3 is CASSSTGGSNTGELFF. CDR3 DNA: TGTGCCAGCAGCTCAACCGGGGGTTCCAACACCGGGGAGCTGTTTTTT. The chain is built from TRBV6-5 and TRBJ2-2, with a possible D match to TRBD2 (6 bases). V was pared by 6 bases and J by 2 bases, with 16 bases between. Germline V gene data show CDR1 as MNHEY and CDR2 as SVGAGI. The CDR3 totals 16 residues.

V gene TRBV20-1 combines with J gene TRBJ2-7; D gene unclear. Germline V lookup: CDR1 DFQATT, CDR2 SNEGSKA (reference sequence). The V end was cut by 6 bases, the J end by 6 bases, with 12 bases between. This CDR3 is 11 amino acids long. The CDR3 DNA sequence: TGCAGTGCAGTCCGGTCTCGCGAGCAGTACTTC. Its protein is CSAVRSREQYF.

This clonotype was counted ten times or more. The V gene is TRBV29-1, the J gene TRBJ1-3; D unclear. Germline loops: CDR1 SQVTM, CDR2 ANQGSEA. The CDR3 has 12 residues. Trimming left V 4 bases short and J 4 bases short, with 8 bases between. The CDR3 reads CSVVSGGNTIYF. The DNA of the CDR3 is TGCAGCGTTGTCTCCGGGGGAAACACCATATATTTT.

In DNA form, the CDR3 reads TGCAGTGCGACCAAACCGGGACAGGGGGCGTGGGGCTACACCTTC. It encodes CSATKPGQGAWGYTF. V usage is TRBV20-1 and J usage is TRBJ1-2; 12 bases align to TRBD1. The germline CDR1 and CDR2 sequences are DFQATT and SNEGSKA (reference sequence). V lost 6 bases to trimming and J lost 8 bases; unmatched junction nucleotides: 13. CDR3 length equals 15 residues.

CDR3 bases: TGCAGTGCTCTGACCCAGTACTTC. This translates into CSALTQYF. The chain recombines TRBV20-1 with TRBJ2-5, with unresolved D. This CDR3 spans 8 amino acids. Trimming took 5 bases from V and 7 from J, leaving 2 bases between them. The germline V gene has CDR1 DFQATT and CDR2 SNEGSKA (reference sequence).

This clonotype has ten or more counts. The chain carries TRBV15 and TRBJ1-1; the D is unclear. V was trimmed by 1 base and J by 2 bases, leaving 5 bases between them. CDR3 length equals 13 residues. Looked up from germline, CDR1 is LNHNV and CDR2 is YYDKDF (reference sequence). The CDR3 here is CATSRVINTEAFF. CDR3 nucleotides: TGTGCCACCAGCAGAGTCATTAACACTGAAGCTTTCTTT.

V gene TRBV5-6 combines with J gene TRBJ1-6, with 9 bases matching TRBD1. J was trimmed by 5 bases and V by 9 bases; bases with no gene match: 15. This CDR3 spans 17 amino acids. Germline CDR1 is SGHDT and CDR2 is YYEEEE. The CDR3 is CAITKETGGGNNSPLHF. The CDR3 nucleotides read TGTGCCATCACCAAGGAGACAGGGGGTGGCAATAATTCACCCCTCCACTTT.

This clonotype was recorded many times. The chain employs TRBV24-1 and TRBJ2-7; possible D gene TRBD1, 6 bases. V was shortened by 3 bases and J by 7 bases, with 12 bases between the two germline ends. The germline V gene encodes CDR1 KGHDR and CDR2 SFDVKD. The CDR3 runs to 13 residues. The CDR3 DNA reads as TGTGCCACCAGTGATGGGACATCGGGGGAGCAGTACTTC. Translating gives CATSDGTSGEQYF.

This clonotype was detected a few times. The chain employs TRBV7-2 and TRBJ2-7; D unresolved. The germline CDR1 and CDR2 sequences are SGHTA and FQGNSA. CDR3 size: 13 residues. V was pared by 6 bases and J by 1 base, with 10 bases between. CDR3 nucleotides: TGTGCCAGCAGTTTTAGCCGTTCCTACGAGCAGTACTTC. Translated: CASSFSRSYEQYF.

In its sample, this clonotype was seen many times. The J gene is TRBJ1-3, the V gene TRBV20-1; D uncertain. CDR1 and CDR2 from the germline V gene are DFQATT and SNEGSKA (reference sequence). The germline V and J ends were trimmed by 2 bases and 0 bases, with 2 bases remaining between them. This CDR3 is 12 amino acids long. In DNA, the CDR3 is TGCAGTGCTAGAACCTCTGGAAACACCATATATTTT. This gives the protein CSARTSGNTIYF.

A few counts support this clonotype. The V gene is TRBV6-6, the J gene TRBJ1-4; weak D call: TRBD1 (6 bases). V lost 8 bases and J 7 bases, leaving 17 bases between the germline ends. Looked up from germline, CDR1 is MNHNY and CDR2 is SVGAGI (reference sequence). This CDR3 is built from 14 residues. The CDR3 protein is CASSTGGSPEKLFF. Here the CDR3 DNA reads TGTGCCAGCTCGACAGGTGGTTCCCCTGAAAAACTGTTTTTT.

In its sample, this clonotype was seen many times. The rearrangement uses TRBV20-1 and TRBJ1-2; D ambiguous. This CDR3 has 11 amino acids. The V and J ends lost 4 bases and 3 bases respectively, with 6 bases between them. Looked up from germline, CDR1 is DFQATT and CDR2 is SNEGSKA (reference sequence). CDR3 amino acids: CSANRDYGYTF. CDR3 nucleotide sequence: TGCAGTGCTAATAGGGACTATGGCTACACCTTC.

This clonotype was detected ten times or more. The rearrangement links TRBV5-8 to TRBJ1-1; the D is unclear. Germline lookup yields CDR1 SGHTS and CDR2 YDEGEE. The V gene lost 4 bases and the J gene lost 11 bases, with 24 bases spanning the gap. CDR3 length: 15 residues. Here the CDR3 reads CASSPTQDGNIEAFF. In DNA, the CDR3 is TGTGCCAGCAGCCCGACCCAGGACGGGAACATTGAGGCTTTCTTT.